There are many counts of the clone carrying this TCR beta chain. The antigen remains undetermined. The time point is: pre-sensitization, week 0. Treatment reported: therapeutic diphenylcyclopropenone sensitization with weekly scalp DPC. This record comes from a study of human T cells and chemical hapten exposure. Notes on the study in general: PT1 expanded TCR numbers tracked positively with patch test score. Among TCRs, those above 1 in 1000 frequency were unaffected by DPC sensitization.

Deletions cut 4 bases from V and 8 bases from J, with 25 bases between. CDR3 length: 17 amino acids. CDR1 is SGHDT and CDR2 is YYEEEE in the germline V gene. MiXCR was run by TCRdb on the RACE reads, yielding one entry per CDR3 protein. Here the sample spans over 300,000 distinct CDR3 sequences, approximately 5.1% being singletons. This sequence originates from a woman aged 50 to 65 with alopecia areata. Some clones in this sample may be carry-over from other donors' samples. The sequencing used whole blood, collected in connection with sensitization to the hapten diphenylcyclopropenone (DPC). The rearrangement links TRBV5-6 to TRBJ2-1; tentatively, D is TRBD2 (7 bases). CDR3 region: CASSTPKGGLLGDEQFF. The CDR3 DNA reads TGTGCCAGCAGCACCCCGAAGGGGGGACTATTGGGCGATGAGCAGTTCTTC.